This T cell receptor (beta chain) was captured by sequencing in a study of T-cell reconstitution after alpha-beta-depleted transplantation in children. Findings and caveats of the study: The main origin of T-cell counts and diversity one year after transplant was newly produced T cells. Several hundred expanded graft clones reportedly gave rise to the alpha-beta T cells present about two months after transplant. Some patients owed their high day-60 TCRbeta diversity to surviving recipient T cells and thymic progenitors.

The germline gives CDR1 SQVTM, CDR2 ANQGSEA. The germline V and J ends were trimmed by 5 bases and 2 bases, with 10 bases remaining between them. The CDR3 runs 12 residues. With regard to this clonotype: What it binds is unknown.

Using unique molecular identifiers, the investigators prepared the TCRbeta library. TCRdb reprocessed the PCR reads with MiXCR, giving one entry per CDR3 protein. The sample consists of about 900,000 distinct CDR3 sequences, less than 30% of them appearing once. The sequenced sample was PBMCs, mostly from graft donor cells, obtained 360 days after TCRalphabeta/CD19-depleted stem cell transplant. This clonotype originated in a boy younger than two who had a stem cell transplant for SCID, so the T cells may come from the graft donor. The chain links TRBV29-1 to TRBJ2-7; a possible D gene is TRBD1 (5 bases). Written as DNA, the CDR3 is TGCAGCGTTTCGAACAGGCCCTACGAGCAGTACTTC. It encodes CSVSNRPYEQYF.